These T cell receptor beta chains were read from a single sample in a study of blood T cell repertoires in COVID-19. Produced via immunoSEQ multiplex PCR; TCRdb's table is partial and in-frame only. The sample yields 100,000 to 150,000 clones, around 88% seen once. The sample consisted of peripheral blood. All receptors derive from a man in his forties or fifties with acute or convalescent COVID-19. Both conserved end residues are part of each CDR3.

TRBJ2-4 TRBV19 CASNVAGGRNIQYF
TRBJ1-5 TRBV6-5 CAAGTGINQPQHF
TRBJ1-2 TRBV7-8 CASSLVDLGSYTF
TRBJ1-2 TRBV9 CASSARQGPSYGYTF
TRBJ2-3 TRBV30 CAWTLAGGRTDTQYF
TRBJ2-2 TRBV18 CASSPPGRGLAGELFF
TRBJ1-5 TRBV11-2 CASRQTGNSNQPQHF
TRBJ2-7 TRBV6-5 CASSPLGGPPYEQYF
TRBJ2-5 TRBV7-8 CASSHPGETQYF
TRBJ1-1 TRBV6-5 CASSYVWGRVTEAFF
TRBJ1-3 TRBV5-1 CASSLGLLLSGNTIYF
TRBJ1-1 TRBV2 CASYLGFPNTEAFF
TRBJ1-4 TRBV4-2 CASSPAGTGLEKLFF
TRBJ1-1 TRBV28 CASSFLEGMKDTEAFF
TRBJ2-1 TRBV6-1 CASSEAPQGTAGGPSSYNEQFF
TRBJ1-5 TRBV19 CASSPGRGPRNQPQHF
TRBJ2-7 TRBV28 CASSLRTGGRYEQYF
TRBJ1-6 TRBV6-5 CASSPLQNSPLHF
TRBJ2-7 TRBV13 CASSLAGGFYEQYF
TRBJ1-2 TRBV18 CASSPLVVENYGYTF
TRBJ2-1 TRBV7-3 CASSSPGTSGGAHEQFF
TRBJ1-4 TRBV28 CASYRTGGPATNEKLFF
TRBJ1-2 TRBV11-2 CASSLEGAIGYTF
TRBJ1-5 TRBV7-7 CASSLGHTNDQPQHF
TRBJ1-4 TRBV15 CATSRPIDRDIGEKLFF
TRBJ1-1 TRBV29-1 CSVIPTGGKAFF
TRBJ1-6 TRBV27 CASMTVREVNSPLHF
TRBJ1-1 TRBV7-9 CASSWGQGNTEAFF
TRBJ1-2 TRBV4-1 CASSQIRGSWGYTF
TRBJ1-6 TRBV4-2 CASSQAPGNSPLHF
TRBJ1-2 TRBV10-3 CAIRESGANYGYTF
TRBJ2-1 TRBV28 CASSLEGGPYNEQFF
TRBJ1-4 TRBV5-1 CASSLGVRGNEKLFF
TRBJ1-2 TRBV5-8 CASSFGRVDYGYTF
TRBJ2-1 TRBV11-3 CASSLDGGDNEQFF
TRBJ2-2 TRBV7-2 CASSLRQVGNTGELFF
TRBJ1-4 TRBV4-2 CASSQGQGREKLFF
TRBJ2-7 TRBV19 CASSAPRTSTYGEQYF
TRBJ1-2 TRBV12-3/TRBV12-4 CASSFYGSGYTF
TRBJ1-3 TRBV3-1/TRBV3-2 CASSQESFNTIYF
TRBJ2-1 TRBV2 CASSDSGGRNEQFF
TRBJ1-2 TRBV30 CAWTPATGLVYGYTF
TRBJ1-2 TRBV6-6 CASRRDRGAGYTF
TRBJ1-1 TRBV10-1 CASSGGGTEAFF
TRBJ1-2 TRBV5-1 CASSLGGSANYGYTF
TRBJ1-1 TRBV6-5 CASSSTRLEAFF
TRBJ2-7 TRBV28 CASSLRVRYEQYF
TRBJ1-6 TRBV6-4 CASSVGGGASGSPLHF
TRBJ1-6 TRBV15 CAASRAGKPLHF
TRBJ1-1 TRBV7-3 CASSLRQGTEAFF
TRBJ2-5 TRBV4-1 CASSRLDRGEETQYF
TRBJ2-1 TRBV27 CASSLVAGVLEQFF
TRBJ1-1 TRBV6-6 CASSYPGIVTEAFF